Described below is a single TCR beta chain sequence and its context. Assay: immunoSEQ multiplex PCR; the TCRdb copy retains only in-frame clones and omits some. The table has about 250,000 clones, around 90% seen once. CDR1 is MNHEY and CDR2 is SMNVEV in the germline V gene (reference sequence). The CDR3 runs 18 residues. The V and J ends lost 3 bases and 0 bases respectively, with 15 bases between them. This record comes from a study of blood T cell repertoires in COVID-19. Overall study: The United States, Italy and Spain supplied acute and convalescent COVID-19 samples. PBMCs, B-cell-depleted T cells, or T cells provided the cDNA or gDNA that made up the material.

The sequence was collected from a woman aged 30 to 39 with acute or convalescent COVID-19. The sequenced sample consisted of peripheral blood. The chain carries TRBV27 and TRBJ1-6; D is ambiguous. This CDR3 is CASSFNVAASSYNSPLHF. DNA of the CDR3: TGTGCCAGCAGTTTTAATGTGGCGGCGAGCTCCTATAATTCACCCCTCCACTTT.